Below are 30 T cell receptor beta chains sequenced from a single sample in a study of cytotoxic CD8 clonotypes in ibrutinib-treated CLL. Data came from immunoSEQ multiplex PCR; TCRdb stores just in-frame clones and leaves some out. Among some 310,000 clones, roughly 85% were seen once, and the ten largest hold approximately 7%. Source: PBMCs, taken before ibrutinib treatment. These receptors were collected from a human donor with chronic lymphocytic leukemia.

The table lists this clone with a count of one. The chain recombines TRBV7-9 with TRBJ2-7; D remains unclear. Per the germline V gene, CDR1 is SEHNR and CDR2 is FQNEAQ (reference sequence). The CDR3 has 15 residues. The V and J ends lost 2 bases and 0 bases respectively, with 11 bases between them. The CDR3 is CASSLNPASSYEQYF. The CDR3 DNA reads as TGTGCCAGCAGCTTAAACCCCGCGAGCTCCTACGAGCAGTACTTC.

This clone was counted once. The chain recombines TRBV9 with TRBJ1-2, with 10 nucleotides matching TRBD1. The germline V gene encodes CDR1 SGDLS and CDR2 YYNGEE. J was trimmed by 4 bases and V by 4 bases; bases with no gene match: 7. The length of the CDR3 is 15 residues. The CDR3 coding sequence is TGTGCCAGCAGCCCCAGGACAGGGGGTACCTATGGCTACACCTTC. It is translated as CASSPRTGGTYGYTF.

Only a few counts were recorded for this clone. Other DNA sequences from this sample encode an identical CDR3 as well. V and J are TRBV7-6 and TRBJ2-5; no definite D call. The CDR3 runs 11 residues. From germline, CDR1 is SGHVS and CDR2 FNYEAQ. The germline V and J ends were trimmed by 0 bases and 4 bases, with 0 bases remaining between them. The DNA of the CDR3 is TGTGCCAGCAGCTTAGCAGAGACCCAGTACTTC. This sequence encodes CASSLAETQYF.

This clone was seen once. The V and J genes are TRBV19 and TRBJ2-1; 13 nucleotides align to TRBD2. Germline V gene lookup returns CDR1 LNHDA and CDR2 SQIVND (reference sequence). The CDR3 is 17 amino acids. Germline trimming cut 6 bases from V and 0 bases from J; bases unmatched to any gene: 5. The chain's CDR3 is CASRQRTSGSSYNEQFF. The CDR3 bases are TGTGCCAGTAGGCAAAGGACTAGCGGGAGCTCCTACAATGAGCAGTTCTTC.

The genes are TRBV10-3 and TRBJ2-7; 8 nucleotides line up with TRBD2. V lost 4 bases, J lost 5 bases, and 13 bases stayed unmatched. Germline-derived CDR1 and CDR2 are ENHRY and SYGVKD. This CDR3 contains 16 residues. The CDR3 coding sequence is TGTGCCATCAGTGGGTCAGAGGGACTAGGAGCGCACGAGCAGTACTTC. This translates into CAISGSEGLGAHEQYF.

The chain is built from TRBV25-1 and TRBJ1-1; TRBD1 matches 8 bases. Germline loops: CDR1 MGHDK, CDR2 SYGVNS. The CDR3 runs to 15 residues. Trimming at V came to 0 bases and at J to 7 bases, leaving 7 bases not matched to a gene. The CDR3 bases are TGTGCCAGCAGTGAATATACCAGGGGGCGGGTTGAAGCTTTCTTT. It codes for CASSEYTRGRVEAFF.

The V and J genes are TRBV5-8 and TRBJ2-7, with TRBD2 matching 10 bases. CDR3 length equals 16 residues. Germline assignment: CDR1 SGHTS and CDR2 YDEGEE. V lost 7 bases, J lost 6 bases, and 16 bases stayed unmatched. The CDR3 sequence is CASQPIGLAALGEQYF. The CDR3 DNA sequence: TGTGCCAGCCAACCGATCGGACTAGCGGCTTTGGGCGAGCAGTACTTC.

This chain uses TRBV7-9 with TRBJ1-2; no clear D. Germline CDR1 is SEHNR and CDR2 is FQNEAQ (reference sequence). The CDR3 spans 14 residues. V dropped 4 bases and J dropped 3 bases, with 12 bases sitting between them. The CDR3 sequence is CASSSSGADYGYTF. In nucleotides, the CDR3 is TGTGCCAGCAGCTCCTCAGGAGCTGACTATGGCTACACCTTC. Full variable domain (rest looked up from reference TRBV7-9 and TRBJ1-2): DTGVSQNPRHKITKRGQNVTFRCDPISEHNRLYWYRQTLGQGPEFLTYFQNEAQLEKSRLLSDRFSAERPKGSFSTLEIQRTEQGDSAMYLCASSSSGADYGYTFGSGTRLTVV.

The chain has TRBV4-1 and TRBJ2-7, with a tentative D call TRBD2 (6 bases). CDR1 is MGHRA and CDR2 is YSYEKL in the germline V gene. Trimming removed 0 bases from V and 0 bases from J, with 12 bases in between. CDR3 length: 16 residues. CDR3: CASSQDSLASSYEQYF. The CDR3 DNA reads as TGCGCCAGCAGCCAAGATAGCCTAGCGAGCTCCTACGAGCAGTACTTC.

In this sample, this clone turned up a few times. The chain carries TRBV27 and TRBJ1-2; 11 bases are shared with TRBD1. The CDR3 totals 14 residues. V was pared by 6 bases and J by 7 bases, with 7 bases of the junction left unmatched. Germline CDR1 MNHEY, CDR2 SMNVEV (reference sequence). CDR3 amino acids: CASSSGQGAFGYTF. CDR3 coding DNA: TGTGCCAGCAGCTCAGGACAGGGGGCTTTTGGCTACACCTTC.

In this sample, this clone turned up a few times. As DNA, the CDR3 is TGCGCCAGCAGCCAAGAGGGCAATGAGCAGTTCTTC. This gives the protein CASSQEGNEQFF. The chain joins TRBV4-1 to TRBJ2-1; D gene ambiguous. Looked up from germline, CDR1 is MGHRA and CDR2 is YSYEKL. V was shortened by 0 bases and J by 6 bases, with 3 bases between the two germline ends. This CDR3 is built from 12 residues.

This clone is a singleton in its sample. The rearrangement uses TRBV11-2 and TRBJ2-7, with TRBD1 identical over 8 bases. Germline CDR1 SGHAT, CDR2 FQNNGV. The CDR3 consists of 15 residues. V dropped 3 bases and J dropped 2; count of bases not matched to a gene: 6. This CDR3 reads CASSFWTGQAYEQYF. DNA of the CDR3: TGTGCCAGCAGCTTCTGGACAGGGCAAGCCTACGAGCAGTACTTC. The complete variable domain, with remaining parts taken from reference TRBV11-2 and TRBJ2-7, reads EAGVAQSPRYKIIEKRQSVAFWCNPISGHATLYWYQQILGQGPKLLIQFQNNGVVDDSQLPKDRFSAERLKGVDSTLKIQPAKLEDSAVYLCASSFWTGQAYEQYFGPGTRLTVT.

The rearrangement uses TRBV27 and TRBJ2-5, with 12 nucleotides matching TRBD2. With V trimmed by 2 bases and J by 3 bases, 4 bases remained unmatched. CDR3 length: 16 residues. Germline V gives CDR1 MNHEY, CDR2 SMNVEV (reference sequence). Here the CDR3 reads CASSLIWTSGKETQYF. CDR3 nucleotides: TGTGCCAGCAGTTTAATCTGGACTAGCGGGAAAGAGACCCAGTACTTC.

This clone has a single count. V usage is TRBV29-1 and J usage is TRBJ2-1; D may be TRBD1 or TRBD2 (5 bases each). Germline V gene lookup returns CDR1 SQVTM and CDR2 ANQGSEA. CDR3 size: 13 residues. V was cut by 8 bases and J by 8 bases, with 19 bases left in between. CDR3 in DNA: TGCAGCCCTACGAGGGGACCTGGGGATGAGCAGTTCTTC. Its protein product is CSPTRGPGDEQFF.

The rearrangement joins TRBV7-9 to TRBJ2-7, with D hard to call. In germline, CDR1 is SEHNR, CDR2 FQNEAQ (reference sequence). Trimming removed 1 base at V and 0 bases at J, with 10 bases between. The CDR3 runs 15 residues. For the CDR3, the DNA is TGTGCCAGCAGCTTAGGGGTCCCCGGCTCCTACGAGCAGTACTTC. Residues: CASSLGVPGSYEQYF.

This chain uses TRBV28 with TRBJ1-2, with no clear D. CDR3 size: 14 residues. CDR1 and CDR2 (germline): MDHEN, SYDVKM. V lost 3 bases, J lost 4 bases, and 12 bases lay in between. As DNA, the CDR3 is TGTGCCAGCAGTTTGTTTGAGCGATTCTATGGCTACACCTTC. This gives the protein CASSLFERFYGYTF.

The rearrangement joins TRBV7-2 to TRBJ2-1; 8 positions agree with TRBD1. V lost 1 base and J lost 4; bases outside the gene matches: 3. Per germline, CDR1 SGHTA and CDR2 FQGNSA. CDR3 length equals 15 residues. CDR3 sequence (DNA): TGTGCCAGCAGCTTAGGGACAGGGCCTTACAATGAGCAGTTCTTC. As protein: CASSLGTGPYNEQFF. Combining the CDR3 with reference TRBV7-2 and TRBJ2-1 gives the whole variable domain GAGVSQSPSNKVTEKGKDVELRCDPISGHTALYWYRQSLGQGLEFLIYFQGNSAPDKSGLPSDRFSAERTGGSVSTLTIQRTQQEDSAVYLCASSLGTGPYNEQFFGPGTRLTVL.

This clone turned up a few times. This chain uses TRBV6-5 with TRBJ1-1; no clear D gene. The CDR3 contains 8 residues. Germline CDR1 MNHEY, CDR2 SVGAGI. V lost 9 bases and J 7 bases, leaving 3 bases between the germline ends. CDR3 loop: CASGEAFF. CDR3 nucleotides: TGTGCCAGTGGTGAAGCTTTCTTT.

The rearrangement links TRBV4-3 to TRBJ2-1; D perhaps matches TRBD2 (6 bases). CDR3 length: 17 residues. CDR1 LGHNA and CDR2 YSLEER come from the germline V gene. V dropped 1 base and J dropped 4 bases, with 17 bases sitting between them. CDR3 in amino acids: CASSQVAQRVLYNEQFF. CDR3 DNA sequence: TGCGCCAGCAGCCAAGTCGCCCAGCGGGTCCTATACAATGAGCAGTTCTTC.

CDR3 region: CASSDVGSIYEQYF. CDR3 DNA: TGTGCCAGCAGTGATGTAGGGTCAATTTACGAGCAGTACTTC. The chain joins TRBV6-1 to TRBJ2-7; D unclear. Germline values: CDR1 MNHNS, CDR2 SASEGT. This CDR3 contains 14 residues. The V end lost 3 bases, the J end lost 4 bases, and 13 bases lay between the germline ends.

This chain uses TRBV6-7 with TRBJ2-2; TRBD2 matches 9 bases. TRBV6-7 is placed among ORFs of uncertain function. This CDR3 region has 17 residues. Unmatched junction bases numbered 9, after V lost 2 bases and J lost 5 bases. The CDR3, as DNA: TGTGCCAGCAGTTACATTCTGCTAGCGGGACATACCGGGGAGCTGTTTTTT. Amino acid sequence: CASSYILLAGHTGELFF.

The genes are TRBV27 and TRBJ2-1; TRBD2 matches 12 bases. V shed 6 bases and J 10 bases; nucleotides not matched to a gene: 7. CDR3 size: 14 residues. Germline CDR1 MNHEY, CDR2 SMNVEV (reference sequence). The CDR3 reads CASRLAGGPNEQFF. Here the CDR3 DNA reads TGTGCCAGCAGGCTAGCGGGAGGGCCTAACGAGCAGTTCTTC.

Written as DNA, the CDR3 is TGTGCCACCAGCAACTCCGGACTAGCGGGAGTAGATACGCAGTATTTT. Translated: CATSNSGLAGVDTQYF. V gene TRBV15 combines with J gene TRBJ2-3; 13 bases are a match to TRBD2. CDR3 size: 16 residues. With V trimmed by 4 bases and J by 5 bases, 6 bases remained unmatched. The germline CDR1 and CDR2 sequences are LNHNV and YYDKDF (reference sequence).

The chain employs TRBV10-2 and TRBJ1-1, with D maybe TRBD1 (6 bases). The V and J ends lost 6 bases and 7 bases respectively, with 15 bases between them. The CDR3 runs to 13 residues. Germline loops: CDR1 WSHSY, CDR2 SAAADI. CDR3 sequence reads: CASRGQNRVEAFF. CDR3 DNA sequence: TGCGCCAGCAGGGGACAAAATCGGGTTGAAGCTTTCTTT.

The rearrangement joins TRBV25-1 to TRBJ2-1, with D possibly being TRBD2 (6 bases). V was shortened by 3 bases and J by 8 bases, with 17 bases between the two germline ends. This CDR3 spans 15 amino acids. Germline V lookup: CDR1 MGHDK, CDR2 SYGVNS. For the CDR3, the DNA is TGTGCCAGCAGTGAGTCTAAAGCGGGTTACCATGAGCAGTTCTTC. Translation: CASSESKAGYHEQFF. Using reference TRBV25-1 and TRBJ2-1 for the parts outside the CDR3, the full variable domain is EADIYQTPRYLVIGTGKKITLECSQTMGHDKMYWYQQDPGMELHLIHYSYGVNSTEKGDLSSESTVSRIRTEHFPLTLESARPSHTSQYLCASSESKAGYHEQFFGPGTRLTVL.

The rearrangement links TRBV2 to TRBJ2-1, with D unclear. The germline CDR1 and CDR2 sequences are SNHLY and FYNNEI. V was cut by 8 bases and J by 9 bases, with 11 bases left in between. CDR3 length equals 11 residues. CDR3 sequence (DNA): TGTGCCAGCTTGATTTGGGGTGAGCAGTTCTTC. The encoded protein is CASLIWGEQFF.

V is TRBV29-1 and J is TRBJ2-7; no definite D call. V was pared by 2 bases and J by 3 bases, with 5 bases between. Germline CDR1 SQVTM, CDR2 ANQGSEA. The CDR3 runs 11 residues. This CDR3 reads CSVEIGYEQYF. CDR3 DNA: TGCAGCGTTGAAATTGGCTACGAGCAGTACTTC.

This rearrangement joins TRBV4-2 to TRBJ2-7, with 8 bases identical to TRBD1. The CDR3 runs to 15 residues. V lost 0 bases to trimming and J lost 3 bases; unmatched junction nucleotides: 4. Germline V gene data show CDR1 as LGHNA and CDR2 as YNFKEQ. CDR3 nucleotide sequence: TGTGCCAGCAGCCAAGACGCAGGGGGCAACTACGAGCAGTACTTC. It codes for CASSQDAGGNYEQYF.

The chain carries TRBV5-1 and TRBJ2-1; 11 nucleotides align to TRBD2. V gave up 0 bases and J gave up 7 bases; unmatched junction bases: 12. Per germline, CDR1 SGHRS and CDR2 YFSETQ. This CDR3 is 18 amino acids long. The CDR3 DNA reads as TGCGCCAGCAGCTTGGCCGGGACTAGCGGATTCGAGGGGAATGAGCAGTTCTTC. Protein: CASSLAGTSGFEGNEQFF.

This clone showed up just a few times. This rearrangement joins TRBV6-5 to TRBJ2-2; D gene unclear. In germline, CDR1 is MNHEY, CDR2 SVGAGI. V lost 6 bases, J lost 7 bases, and 9 bases lay in between. This CDR3 has 12 amino acids. The CDR3 sequence is CASSPYYGELFF. CDR3 DNA sequence: TGTGCCAGCAGCCCCTACTACGGGGAGCTGTTTTTT.